Given below is one T cell receptor beta chain in context. Its antigen is unidentified. Generated by immunoSEQ multiplex PCR, the TCRdb table keeps only in-frame clones and is missing some. This table holds 55,000 to 60,000 clones, more than 70% found once. Healthy donors had no documented immune events, such as infections, while sampled. This sample was taken from a study of identifying expanded T cells in peripheral blood. General study results and limits: Technical replicates showed around 1.2 changed clones; two weeks approximately 15; four weeks 19. Across healthy donors, higher total template counts meant significantly greater roughly two-week count variance.

The CDR3 sequence is 16 residues long. Germline V gene data show CDR1 as SGHTA and CDR2 as FQGTGA. V was trimmed by 5 bases and J by 4 bases, leaving 17 bases between them. Sequencing was done on a sample of blood. The receptor was isolated from a person aged 18 to 69 in good health. This chain connects TRBV7-3 to TRBJ2-2; D could derive from TRBD1 or TRBD2 (6 bases each). CDR3 nucleotides: TGTGCCAGCAGCGCCTCAACCGGAGGGGGCACCGGGGAGCTGTTTTTT. Translation: CASSASTGGGTGELFF.